This T cell receptor beta chain is drawn from a study of CXCR3-negative and CXCR3-positive naive CD8 T cells. Investigators sorted each CD8+ T cell subset in triplicate, taking 300,000 or so cells each time. Cells that were CD45RO-CCR7+CD27+CD95- constituted naive CD8+ T cells. Findings and limits, study-wide: Similar TRBV-TRBJ gene usage was seen in naive CXCR3-negative and CXCR3-positive cells, but not in memory cells. For CXCR3-positive naive cells, TRB CDR3s were more hydrophobic than those of CXCR3-negative naive cells.

Comment on this clonotype: The antigen is undetermined.

The CDR3 totals 15 residues. Germline CDR1 is SGHTA and CDR2 is FQGTGA. Researchers prepared the TRB cDNA libraries using 5' RACE with UMI labels. TCRdb reanalyzed the 5' RACE reads and collapses them to one entry per CDR3 protein, without DNA. The sample shows around 140,000 distinct CDR3 sequences, and 0.29% sits with its ten largest clones. This sequence was found in a human donor in good health. Some clones in this sample may be carry-over from other donors' samples. The chain links TRBV7-3 to TRBJ2-1; TCRdb indicates TRBD1, and absent DNA this call remains unverified. Specimen: naive CXCR3- CD8+ T cells from blood. Documented subset: CD45RO-CCR7+CD27+CD95- naive CD8+ T cells lacking CXCR3 (TNR3-). The CDR3 region is CASSWDRSSYNEQFF.